These T cell receptor beta chains were read from a single sample in a study of graft-versus-host responses after intestinal transplantation. Measured with immunoSEQ multiplex PCR; TCRdb has only the in-frame clones, and not every one. The sample lists 25,000 to 35,000 clones, 87% seen once, with around 10% in the top ten. Here the sequenced sample was PBMCs, taken 450 to 460 days after intestinal transplantation. The receptors derive from a human patient who received an intestinal transplant, so some T cells may come from the graft donor. The CDR3 runs from the conserved cysteine through the conserved F or W. A D gene is named only where the DNA matches it firmly. Rows may omit the clone size; those that give it use once, few, many or a size class.

j_gene | abundance | len | d_gene | v_gene | CDR3aa | CDR3nt
TRBJ2-7 | NA | 15 | TRBD2 | TRBV6-1 | CASSEAPGGGYEQYF | TGTGCCAGCAGTGAAGCGCCTGGGGGGGGCTACGAGCAGTACTTC
TRBJ1-1 | NA | 15 | NA | TRBV6-6 | CASGPSGPREVTAFF | TGTGCCAGCGGACCATCCGGGCCCAGGGAAGTCACCGCTTTCTTT
TRBJ2-2 | NA | 14 | NA | TRBV7-7 | CASSLVAGAGELFF | TGTGCCAGCAGCTTAGTGGCTGGGGCCGGGGAGCTGTTTTTT
TRBJ2-1 | NA | 16 | TRBD2 | TRBV9 | CASSPTLAGGVNEQFF | TGTGCCAGCAGCCCGACCCTAGCGGGAGGGGTCAATGAGCAGTTCTTC
TRBJ2-7 | NA | 10 | NA | TRBV30 | CALKDYEQYF | TGTGCCCTAAAAGACTACGAGCAGTACTTC
TRBJ2-2 | NA | 18 | TRBD2 | TRBV7-3 | CASSPRTSGRPNTGELFF | TGTGCCAGCAGCCCGCGGACTAGCGGGAGGCCGAACACCGGGGAGCTGTTTTTT
TRBJ1-2 | NA | 13 | NA | TRBV4-1 | CASSPWDGYGYTF | TGCGCCAGCAGCCCCTGGGACGGCTATGGCTACACCTTC
TRBJ2-7 | NA | 13 | NA | TRBV30 | CAWSSGSGYEQYF | TGTGCCTGGAGCAGCGGTAGCGGCTACGAGCAGTACTTC
TRBJ2-1 | few | 15 | TRBD2 | TRBV13 | CASSLSSGMYNEQFF | TGTGCCAGCAGCTTATCCAGCGGGATGTACAATGAGCAGTTCTTC
TRBJ2-2 | NA | 16 | NA | TRBV5-1 | CASTGGGARNTGELFF | TGCGCCAGCACCGGAGGGGGGGCGAGGAACACCGGGGAGCTGTTTTTT
TRBJ2-4 | once | 14 | TRBD1 | TRBV10-3 | CAISPGQGENIQYF | TGTGCCATCAGTCCGGGACAGGGAGAAAACATTCAGTACTTC
TRBJ2-3 | NA | 16 | TRBD2 | TRBV9 | CASSAGTSGRKDTQYF | TGTGCCAGCAGCGCCGGGACTAGCGGGCGGAAAGATACGCAGTATTTT
TRBJ2-3 | NA | 15 | NA | TRBV5-6 | CASSLAGTHTDTQYF | TGTGCCAGCAGCTTGGCCGGGACGCATACAGATACGCAGTATTTT
TRBJ2-5 | NA | 18 | NA | TRBV10-2 | CASSESSPSAGTQETQYF | TGCGCCAGCAGTGAGTCGAGTCCGTCCGCGGGTACCCAAGAGACCCAGTACTTC
TRBJ2-1 | NA | 16 | TRBD2 | TRBV19 | CASSDGRAWMYNEQFF | TGTGCCAGTAGCGACGGGAGGGCCTGGATGTACAATGAGCAGTTCTTC
TRBJ2-7 | NA | 14 | NA | TRBV4-1 | CASSQSPASYEQYF | TGCGCCAGCAGCCAATCCCCGGCCTCCTACGAGCAGTACTTC
TRBJ2-1 | NA | 15 | NA | TRBV5-6 | CASSNGQTGDNEQFF | TGTGCCAGCAGCAACGGCCAAACGGGGGACAATGAGCAGTTCTTC
TRBJ2-1 | NA | 16 | TRBD2 | TRBV19 | CASSPGRAGGPSEQFF | TGTGCCAGTAGCCCCGGGAGGGCGGGAGGGCCTAGTGAGCAGTTCTTC
TRBJ2-7 | NA | 10 | NA | TRBV20-1 | CSAKVYEQYF | TGCAGTGCTAAGGTTTACGAGCAGTACTTC
TRBJ1-6 | NA | 15 | NA | TRBV5-8 | CASSLVHGMDSPLHF | TGTGCCAGCAGCTTGGTACACGGAATGGATTCACCCCTCCACTTT
TRBJ2-3 | NA | 15 | NA | TRBV2 | CASSAVLAIVDTQYF | TGTGCCAGCAGTGCTGTACTAGCTATTGTCGATACGCAGTATTTT
TRBJ1-4 | NA | 14 | NA | TRBV10-3 | CAISPGQKNEKLFF | TGTGCCATCAGTCCAGGACAGAAAAATGAAAAACTGTTTTTT
TRBJ1-3 | NA | 17 | NA | TRBV12-1 | CASSTKDLREAGNTIYF | TGTGCCAGCAGCACCAAAGACCTCAGGGAAGCCGGAAACACCATATATTTT
TRBJ1-3 | NA | 13 | NA | TRBV28 | CASGREAGNTIYF | TGTGCCAGCGGAAGGGAGGCTGGAAACACCATATATTTT
TRBJ2-1 | NA | 15 | NA | TRBV19 | CASSIMGGSYNEQFF | TGTGCCAGTAGTATTATGGGAGGCTCCTACAATGAGCAGTTCTTC
TRBJ2-1 | NA | 17 | TRBD2 | TRBV28 | CASSRSVGEGRGNEQFF | TGTGCCAGCAGCCGAAGCGTAGGGGAGGGGAGAGGCAATGAGCAGTTCTTC
TRBJ2-7 | NA | 12 | TRBD1 | TRBV2 | CASRTGGYEQYF | TGTGCCAGCAGGACAGGGGGCTACGAGCAGTACTTC
TRBJ1-1 | NA | 14 | NA | TRBV9 | CASSPLGEGGEAFF | TGTGCCAGCAGCCCCCTCGGGGAGGGGGGCGAAGCTTTCTTT
TRBJ2-3 | NA | 13 | TRBD2 | TRBV6-1 | CASSGDYTDTQYF | TGTGCCAGCAGCGGGGACTACACAGATACGCAGTATTTT
TRBJ1-1 | NA | 13 | NA | TRBV5-6 | CASSLVRDKKAFF | TGTGCCAGCAGCTTGGTCCGGGACAAAAAAGCTTTCTTT
TRBJ2-5 | NA | 16 | NA | TRBV19 | CASSMSFGGSQETQYF | TGTGCCAGTAGTATGAGTTTCGGAGGATCCCAGGAGACCCAGTACTTC
TRBJ2-7 | few | 15 | NA | TRBV9 | CASSEGIGGRYEQYF | TGTGCCAGCAGCGAGGGGATTGGGGGGAGGTACGAGCAGTACTTC
TRBJ1-6 | NA | 18 | TRBD1 | TRBV30 | CAWTQKNRGKRIDSPLHF | TGTGCCTGGACCCAGAAAAACAGGGGAAAGCGGATTGATTCACCCCTCCACTTT
TRBJ2-3 | NA | 14 | NA | TRBV7-2 | CASSLASRTDTQYF | TGTGCCAGCAGCTTAGCGTCCAGAACAGATACGCAGTATTTT
TRBJ2-1 | once | 11 | NA | TRBV11-3 | CASSSRHEQFF | TGTGCCAGCAGCTCCCGGCATGAGCAGTTCTTC
TRBJ2-3 | NA | 15 | NA | TRBV7-3 | CASSTAGTTGYTQYF | TGTGCCAGCAGCACGGCCGGGACAACTGGATATACGCAGTATTTT
TRBJ2-7 | NA | 17 | NA | TRBV23-1 | CASTQAGQSPTSYEQYF | TGCGCCAGCACCCAGGCGGGGCAGTCCCCCACCTCCTACGAGCAGTACTTC
TRBJ1-5 | few | 17 | NA | TRBV5-6 | CASSLLSGGRSDQPQHF | TGTGCCAGCAGCTTGTTGAGTGGGGGCAGGAGCGATCAGCCCCAGCATTTT
TRBJ2-5 | NA | 12 | NA | TRBV4-1 | CASSSSRETQYF | TGCGCCAGCAGCTCCTCACGAGAGACCCAGTACTTC
TRBJ2-3 | NA | 14 | TRBD1 | TRBV7-9 | CASGLTGLVDTQYF | TGTGCCAGCGGATTGACAGGGCTAGTAGATACGCAGTATTTT
TRBJ2-5 | NA | 15 | TRBD1 | TRBV19 | CASSIIPGGQETQYF | TGTGCCAGTAGTATTATCCCAGGGGGACAAGAGACCCAGTACTTC
TRBJ2-7 | NA | 15 | NA | TRBV5-6 | CASSSGTQGAHEQYF | TGTGCCAGCAGCTCCGGGACCCAGGGAGCCCACGAGCAGTACTTC
TRBJ2-2 | few | 12 | TRBD2 | TRBV30 | CAWRGGGGELFF | TGTGCCTGGCGGGGGGGCGGCGGGGAGCTGTTTTTT
TRBJ1-2 | NA | 15 | TRBD1 | TRBV18 | CASSPKGATMKGYTF | TGTGCCAGCTCACCAAAGGGGGCCACAATGAAGGGCTACACCTTC
TRBJ2-2 | NA | 12 | NA | TRBV27 | CASRLLGGELFF | TGTGCCAGCAGACTCCTGGGCGGGGAGCTGTTTTTT
TRBJ2-1 | NA | 15 | NA | TRBV29-1 | CSADRTGAVYNEQFF | TGCAGCGCCGATCGAACAGGCGCCGTATACAATGAGCAGTTCTTC
TRBJ1-3 | NA | 16 | NA | TRBV6-1 | CASSEGIRFSGNTIYF | TGTGCCAGCAGTGAAGGGATACGATTCTCTGGAAACACCATATATTTT
TRBJ2-1 | NA | 14 | TRBD2 | TRBV6-1 | CASRAAGEEDEQFF | TGTGCCAGCAGGGCCGCGGGAGAGGAGGATGAGCAGTTCTTC
TRBJ2-2 | once | 14 | NA | TRBV10-3 | CAISEGNPTGELFF | TGTGCCATCAGTGAGGGCAATCCCACCGGGGAGCTGTTTTTT
TRBJ1-5 | NA | 16 | NA | TRBV21-1 | CASSTQGADGNQPQHF | TGTGCCAGCAGCACCCAAGGGGCCGATGGCAATCAGCCCCAGCATTTT